This T cell receptor (beta chain) appears in the sequencing data of a study of T-cell memory formation after mild COVID-19. Whole-study context: Most TCR clusters belonged to a single donor.

This CDR3 is built from 15 residues. V lost 3 bases to trimming and J lost 4 bases, with 14 bases between them. Germline CDR1 SGHRS, CDR2 YFSETQ. Each CDR3 protein is one row after TCRdb ran MiXCR on the 5' RACE reads. The data show a few hundred thousand distinct CDR3 sequences, roughly 17% seen once. To note about this clonotype: The antigen remains undetermined.

Findings of the study overall: The finding that pre-infection memory included some responding clones suggested that cross-reactive memory joined.

This rearrangement joins TRBV5-1 to TRBJ1-5; no clear D gene. This sequence originates from a man aged 18 to 30 who had mild COVID-19 (a few samples of this study predate the infection). Cell type and time point are not known. Material: PBMCs or a T cell subset sorted from them (not recorded which). In DNA, the CDR3 is TGCGCCAGCAGCTCTGACGGTAGCTGGAATCAGCCCCAGCATTTT. This codes for CASSSDGSWNQPQHF.